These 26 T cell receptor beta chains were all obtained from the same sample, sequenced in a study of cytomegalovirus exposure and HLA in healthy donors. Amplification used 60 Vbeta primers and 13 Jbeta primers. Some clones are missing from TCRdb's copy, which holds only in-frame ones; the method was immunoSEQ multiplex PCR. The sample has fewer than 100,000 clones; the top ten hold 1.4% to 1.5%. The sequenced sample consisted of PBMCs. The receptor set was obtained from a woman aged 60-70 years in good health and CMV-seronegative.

CDR3 region: CASSVVTAQTQYF. The CDR3 DNA reads TGTGCCAGCAGCGTAGTAACCGCGCAGACCCAGTACTTC. The V and J genes are TRBV9 and TRBJ2-5, with D unclear. With 0 bases removed from V and 6 bases from J, the gap between germline ends came to 9 bases. Germline-derived CDR1 and CDR2 are SGDLS and YYNGEE. The CDR3 is made up of 13 amino acids. The variable domain in full, with the rest retrieved from reference TRBV9 and TRBJ2-5, is DSGVTQTPKHLITATGQRVTLRCSPRSGDLSVYWYQQSLDQGLQFLIQYYNGEERAKGNILERFSAQQFPDLHSELNLSSLELGDSALYFCASSVVTAQTQYFGPGTRLLVL.

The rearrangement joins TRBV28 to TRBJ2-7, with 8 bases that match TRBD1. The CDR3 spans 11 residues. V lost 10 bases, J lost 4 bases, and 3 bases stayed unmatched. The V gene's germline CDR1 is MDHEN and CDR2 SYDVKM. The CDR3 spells CAIGQGYEQYF. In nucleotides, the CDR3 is TGTGCCATAGGACAGGGTTACGAGCAGTACTTC.

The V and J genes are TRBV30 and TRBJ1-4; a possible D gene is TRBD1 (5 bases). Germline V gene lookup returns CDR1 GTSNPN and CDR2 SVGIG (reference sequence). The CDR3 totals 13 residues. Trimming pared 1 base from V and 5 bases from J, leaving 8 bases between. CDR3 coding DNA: TGTGCCTGGAGTGCCGGGGGGAATGAAAAACTGTTTTTT. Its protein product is CAWSAGGNEKLFF.

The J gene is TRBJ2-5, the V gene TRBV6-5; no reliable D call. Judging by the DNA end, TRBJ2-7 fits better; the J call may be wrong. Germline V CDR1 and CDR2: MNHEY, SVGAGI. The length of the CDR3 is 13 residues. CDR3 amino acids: CASSYSPGGEQYF. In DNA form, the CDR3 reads TGTGCCAGCAGTTACTCCCCCGGCGGCGAGCAGTACTTC.

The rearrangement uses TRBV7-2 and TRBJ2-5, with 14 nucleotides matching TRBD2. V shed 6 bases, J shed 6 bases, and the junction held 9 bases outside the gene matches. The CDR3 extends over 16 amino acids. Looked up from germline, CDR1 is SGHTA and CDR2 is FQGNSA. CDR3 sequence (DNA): TGTGCCAGCAGTTCACCGGGACTAGCGGGAGTCAAGACCCAGTACTTC. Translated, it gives CASSSPGLAGVKTQYF.

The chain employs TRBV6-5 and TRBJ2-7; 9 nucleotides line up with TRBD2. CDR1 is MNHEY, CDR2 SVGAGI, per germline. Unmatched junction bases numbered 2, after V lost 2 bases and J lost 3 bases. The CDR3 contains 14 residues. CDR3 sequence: CASSYAGGHYEQYF. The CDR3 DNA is TGTGCCAGCAGTTACGCGGGAGGGCACTACGAGCAGTACTTC.

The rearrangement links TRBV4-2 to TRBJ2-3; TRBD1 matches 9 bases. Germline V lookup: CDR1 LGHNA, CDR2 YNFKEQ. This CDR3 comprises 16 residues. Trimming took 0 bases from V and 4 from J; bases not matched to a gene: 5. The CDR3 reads CASSQDLDRGADTQYF. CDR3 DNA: TGTGCCAGCAGCCAAGACTTAGACAGGGGGGCAGATACGCAGTATTTT.

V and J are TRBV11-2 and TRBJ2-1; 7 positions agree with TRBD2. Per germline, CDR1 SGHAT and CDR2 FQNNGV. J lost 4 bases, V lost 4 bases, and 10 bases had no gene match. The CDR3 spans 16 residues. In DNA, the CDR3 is TGTGCCAGCAGCTCTCTGACTAGCTTTAAATACAATGAGCAGTTCTTC. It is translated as CASSSLTSFKYNEQFF.

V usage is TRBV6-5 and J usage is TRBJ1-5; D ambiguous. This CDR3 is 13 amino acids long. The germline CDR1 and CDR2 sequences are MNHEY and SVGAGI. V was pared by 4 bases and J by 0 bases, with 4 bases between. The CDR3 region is CASSSVSNQPQHF. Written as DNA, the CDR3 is TGTGCCAGCAGTTCAGTTAGCAATCAGCCCCAGCATTTT.

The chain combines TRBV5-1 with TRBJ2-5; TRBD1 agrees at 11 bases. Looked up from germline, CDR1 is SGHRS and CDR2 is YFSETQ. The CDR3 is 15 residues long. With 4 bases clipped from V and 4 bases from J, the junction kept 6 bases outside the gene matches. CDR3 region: CASSPGTGGGETQYF. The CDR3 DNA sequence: TGCGCCAGCAGCCCGGGGACAGGGGGAGGAGAGACCCAGTACTTC.

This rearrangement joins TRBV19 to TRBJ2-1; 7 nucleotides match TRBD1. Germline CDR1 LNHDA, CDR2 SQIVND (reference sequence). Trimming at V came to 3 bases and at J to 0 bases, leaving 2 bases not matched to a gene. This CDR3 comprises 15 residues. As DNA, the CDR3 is TGTGCCAGTAGTATGGGGGACAGCTCCTACAATGAGCAGTTCTTC. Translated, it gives CASSMGDSSYNEQFF. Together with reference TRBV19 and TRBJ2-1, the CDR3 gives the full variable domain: DGGITQSPKYLFRKEGQNVTLSCEQNLNHDAMYWYRQDPGQGLRLIYYSQIVNDFQKGDIAEGYSVSREKKESFPLTVTSAQKNPTAFYLCASSMGDSSYNEQFFGPGTRLTVL.

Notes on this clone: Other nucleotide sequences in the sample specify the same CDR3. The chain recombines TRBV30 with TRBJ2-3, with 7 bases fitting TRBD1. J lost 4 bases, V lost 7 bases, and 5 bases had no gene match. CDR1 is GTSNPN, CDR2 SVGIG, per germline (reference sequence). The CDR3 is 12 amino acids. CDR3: CAYDRAADTQYF. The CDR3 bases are TGTGCCTACGACAGGGCTGCAGATACGCAGTATTTT.

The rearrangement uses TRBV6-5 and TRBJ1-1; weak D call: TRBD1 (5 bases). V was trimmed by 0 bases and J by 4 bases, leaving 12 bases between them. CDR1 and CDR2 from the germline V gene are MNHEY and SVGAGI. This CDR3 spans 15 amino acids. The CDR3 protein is CASSYSMRGSTEAFF. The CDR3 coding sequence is TGTGCCAGCAGTTACTCGATGCGGGGGAGCACTGAAGCTTTCTTT.

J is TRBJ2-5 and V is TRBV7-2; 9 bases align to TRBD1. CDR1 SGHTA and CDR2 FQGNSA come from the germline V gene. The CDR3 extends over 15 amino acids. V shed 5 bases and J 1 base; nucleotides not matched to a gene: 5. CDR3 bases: TGTGCCAGCAGCCGGGGACAGGGCATCCAAGAGACCCAGTACTTC. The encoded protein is CASSRGQGIQETQYF.

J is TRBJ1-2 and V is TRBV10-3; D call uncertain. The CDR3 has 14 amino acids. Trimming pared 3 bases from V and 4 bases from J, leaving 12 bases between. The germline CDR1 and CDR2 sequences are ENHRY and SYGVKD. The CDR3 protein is CAISDPGFFYGYTF. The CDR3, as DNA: TGTGCCATCAGTGACCCAGGATTTTTCTATGGCTACACCTTC.

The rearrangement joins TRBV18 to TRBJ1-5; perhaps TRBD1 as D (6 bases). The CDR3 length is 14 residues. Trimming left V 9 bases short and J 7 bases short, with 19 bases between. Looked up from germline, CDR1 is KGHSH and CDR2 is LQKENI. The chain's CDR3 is CASSGGDNRQPQHF. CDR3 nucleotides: TGTGCCAGTTCCGGGGGGGACAACCGGCAGCCCCAGCATTTT.

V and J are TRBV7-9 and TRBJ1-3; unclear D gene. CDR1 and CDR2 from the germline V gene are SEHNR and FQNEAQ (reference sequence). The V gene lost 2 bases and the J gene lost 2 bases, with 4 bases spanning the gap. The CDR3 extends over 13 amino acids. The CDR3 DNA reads TGTGCCAGCAGCTTAATCGCTGGAAACACCATATATTTT. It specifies CASSLIAGNTIYF.

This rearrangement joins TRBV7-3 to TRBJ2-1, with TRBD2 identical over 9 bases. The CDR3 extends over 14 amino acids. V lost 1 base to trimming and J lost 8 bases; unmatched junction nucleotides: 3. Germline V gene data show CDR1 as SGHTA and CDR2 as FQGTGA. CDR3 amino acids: CASSLSGRAYEQFF. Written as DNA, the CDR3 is TGTGCCAGCAGCTTAAGCGGGAGGGCTTATGAGCAGTTCTTC.

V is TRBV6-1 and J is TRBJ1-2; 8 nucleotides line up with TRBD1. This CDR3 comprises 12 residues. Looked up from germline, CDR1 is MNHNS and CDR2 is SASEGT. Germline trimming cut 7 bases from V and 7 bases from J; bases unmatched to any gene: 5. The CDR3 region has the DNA TGTGCCAGCACAGGGGGCTGGGCTGGCTACACCTTC. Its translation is CASTGGWAGYTF.

This chain's CDR3 is CASRPTGMNTEAFF. The CDR3 DNA follows: TGTGCCAGCAGGCCGACAGGGATGAACACTGAAGCTTTCTTT. V and J are TRBV6-1 and TRBJ1-1, with 7 bases identical to TRBD1. V gave up 6 bases and J gave up 0 bases; unmatched junction bases: 4. This CDR3 has 14 residues. CDR1 is MNHNS, CDR2 SASEGT, per germline.

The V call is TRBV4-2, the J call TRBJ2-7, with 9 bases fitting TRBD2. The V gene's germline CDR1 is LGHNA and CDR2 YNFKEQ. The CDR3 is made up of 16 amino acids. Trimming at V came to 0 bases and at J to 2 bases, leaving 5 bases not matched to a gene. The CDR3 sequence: CASSQEVSGGPYEQYF. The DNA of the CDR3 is TGTGCCAGCAGCCAAGAGGTTAGCGGGGGCCCCTACGAGCAGTACTTC.

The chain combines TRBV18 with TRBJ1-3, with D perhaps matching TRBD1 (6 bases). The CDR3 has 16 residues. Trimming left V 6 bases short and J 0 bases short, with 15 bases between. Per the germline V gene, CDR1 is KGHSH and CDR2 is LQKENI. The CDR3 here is CASSPDSLNSGNTIYF. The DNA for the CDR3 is TGTGCCAGCTCCCCGGACAGCCTAAACTCTGGAAACACCATATATTTT.

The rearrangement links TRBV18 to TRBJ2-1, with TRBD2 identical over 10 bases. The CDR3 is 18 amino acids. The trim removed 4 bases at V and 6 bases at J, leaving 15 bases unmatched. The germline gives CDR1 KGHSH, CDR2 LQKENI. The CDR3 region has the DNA TGTGCCAGCTCACAGCAACTACTAACTAGCGGGGCTTCCAATGAGCAGTTCTTC. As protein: CASSQQLLTSGASNEQFF.

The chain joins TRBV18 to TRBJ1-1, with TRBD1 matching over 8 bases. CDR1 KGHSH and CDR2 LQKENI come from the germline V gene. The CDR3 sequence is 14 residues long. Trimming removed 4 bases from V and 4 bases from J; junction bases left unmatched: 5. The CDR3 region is CASSQGQAGTEAFF. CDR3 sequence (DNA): TGTGCCAGCTCACAGGGACAGGCGGGCACTGAAGCTTTCTTT.

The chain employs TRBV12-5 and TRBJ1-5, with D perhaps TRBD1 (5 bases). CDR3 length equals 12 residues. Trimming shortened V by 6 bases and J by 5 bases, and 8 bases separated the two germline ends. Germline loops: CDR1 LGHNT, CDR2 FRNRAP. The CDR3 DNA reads TGTGCTAGTGGGCCGGGGGATCAGCCCCAGCATTTT. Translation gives CASGPGDQPQHF.

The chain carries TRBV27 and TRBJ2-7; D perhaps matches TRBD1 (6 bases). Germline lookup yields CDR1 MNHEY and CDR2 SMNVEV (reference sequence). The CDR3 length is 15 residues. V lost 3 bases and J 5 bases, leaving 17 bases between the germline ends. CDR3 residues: CASSFLQGILHEQYF. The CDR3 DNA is TGTGCCAGCAGTTTCCTACAGGGTATCCTCCACGAGCAGTACTTC.